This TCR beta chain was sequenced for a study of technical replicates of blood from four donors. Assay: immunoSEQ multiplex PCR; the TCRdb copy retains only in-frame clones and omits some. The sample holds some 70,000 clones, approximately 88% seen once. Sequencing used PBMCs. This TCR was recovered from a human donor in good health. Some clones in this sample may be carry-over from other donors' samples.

In DNA form, the CDR3 reads TGCAGCGTTGAAGGGTCCTCTAGCGGCGCCTACGAGCAGTACTTC. Protein sequence: CSVEGSSSGAYEQYF. V is TRBV29-1 and J is TRBJ2-7; 7 bases are shared with TRBD2. Losses at the gene ends were 1 base for V and 2 bases for J; bases not matched to a gene: 8. The CDR3 spans 15 residues. From germline, CDR1 is SQVTM and CDR2 ANQGSEA.